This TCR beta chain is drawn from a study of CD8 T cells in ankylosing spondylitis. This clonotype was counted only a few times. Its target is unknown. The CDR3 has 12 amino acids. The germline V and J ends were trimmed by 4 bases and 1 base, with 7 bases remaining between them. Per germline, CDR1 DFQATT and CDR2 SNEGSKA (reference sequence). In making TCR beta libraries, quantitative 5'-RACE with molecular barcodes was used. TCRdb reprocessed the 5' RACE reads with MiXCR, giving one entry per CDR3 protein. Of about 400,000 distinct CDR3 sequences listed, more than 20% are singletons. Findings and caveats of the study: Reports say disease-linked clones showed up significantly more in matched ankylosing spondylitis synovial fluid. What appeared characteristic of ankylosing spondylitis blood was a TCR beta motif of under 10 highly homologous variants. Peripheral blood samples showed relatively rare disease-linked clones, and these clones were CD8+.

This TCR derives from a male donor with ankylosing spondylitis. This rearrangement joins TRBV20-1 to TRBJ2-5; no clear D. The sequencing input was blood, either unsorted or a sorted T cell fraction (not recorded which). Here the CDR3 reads CSAIGPQETQYF. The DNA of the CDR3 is TGCAGTGCTATAGGACCCCAAGAGACCCAGTACTTC.